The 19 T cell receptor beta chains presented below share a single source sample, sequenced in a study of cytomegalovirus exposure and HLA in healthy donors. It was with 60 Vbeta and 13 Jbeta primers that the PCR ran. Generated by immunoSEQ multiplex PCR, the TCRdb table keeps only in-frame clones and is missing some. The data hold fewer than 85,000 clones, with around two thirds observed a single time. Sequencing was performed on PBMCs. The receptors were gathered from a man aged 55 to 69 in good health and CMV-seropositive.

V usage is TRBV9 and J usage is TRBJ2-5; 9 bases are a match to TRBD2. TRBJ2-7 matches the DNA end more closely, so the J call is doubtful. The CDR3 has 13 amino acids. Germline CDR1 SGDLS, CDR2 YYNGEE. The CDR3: CASSGGGADEQYF. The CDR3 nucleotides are TGTGCCAGCAGTGGCGGGGGGGCCGACGAGCAGTACTTC.

The CDR3 reads CASSSDRAYGYTF. In DNA, the CDR3 is TGTGCCAGCAGTTCGGACAGGGCCTATGGCTACACCTTC. The J gene is TRBJ1-2, the V gene TRBV2, with TRBD1 matching 8 bases. This CDR3 is built from 13 residues. Germline V gene data show CDR1 as SNHLY and CDR2 as FYNNEI. Trimming took 5 bases from V and 4 from J; bases not matched to a gene: 3. Combining the CDR3 with reference TRBV2 and TRBJ1-2 gives the whole variable domain EPEVTQTPSHQVTQMGQEVILRCVPISNHLYFYWYRQILGQKVEFLVSFYNNEISEKSEIFDDQFSVERPDGSNFTLKIRSTKLEDSAMYFCASSSDRAYGYTFGSGTRLTVV.

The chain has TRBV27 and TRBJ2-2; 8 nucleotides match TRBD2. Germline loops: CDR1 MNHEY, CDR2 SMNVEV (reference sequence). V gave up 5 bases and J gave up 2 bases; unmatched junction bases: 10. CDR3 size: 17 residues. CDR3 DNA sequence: TGTGCCAGCAGTCACCCGGGACTAGGGGTTAACACCGGGGAGCTGTTTTTT. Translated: CASSHPGLGVNTGELFF.

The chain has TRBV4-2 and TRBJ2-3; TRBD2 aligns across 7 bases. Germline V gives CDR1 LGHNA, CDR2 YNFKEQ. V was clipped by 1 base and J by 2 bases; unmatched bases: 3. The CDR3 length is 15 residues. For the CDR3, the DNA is TGTGCCAGCAGCCAAGGCCTAGCGGACACAGATACGCAGTATTTT. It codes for CASSQGLADTDTQYF.

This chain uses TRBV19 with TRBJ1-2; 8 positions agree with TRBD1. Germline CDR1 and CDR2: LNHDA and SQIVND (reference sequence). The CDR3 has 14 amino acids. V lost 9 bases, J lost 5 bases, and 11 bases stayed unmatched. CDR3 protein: CASLNPGQGYGYTF. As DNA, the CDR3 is TGTGCCAGCCTAAATCCCGGACAGGGATATGGCTACACCTTC.

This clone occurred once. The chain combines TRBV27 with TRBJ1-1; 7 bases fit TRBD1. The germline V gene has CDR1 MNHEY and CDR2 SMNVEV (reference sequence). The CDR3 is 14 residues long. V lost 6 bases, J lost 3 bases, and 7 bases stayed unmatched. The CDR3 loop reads CASRQGLLYTEAFF. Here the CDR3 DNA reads TGTGCCAGCAGACAGGGGCTCCTTTACACTGAAGCTTTCTTT.

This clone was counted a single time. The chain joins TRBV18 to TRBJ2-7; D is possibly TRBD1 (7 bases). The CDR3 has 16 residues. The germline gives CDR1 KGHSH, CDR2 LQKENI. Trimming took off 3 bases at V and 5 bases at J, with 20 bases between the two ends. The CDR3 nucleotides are TGTGCCAGCTCACCCGAATTGGAGACAGGGAGGCACGAGCAGTACTTC. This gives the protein CASSPELETGRHEQYF. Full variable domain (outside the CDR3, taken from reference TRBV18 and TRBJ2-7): NAGVMQNPRHLVRRRGQEARLRCSPMKGHSHVYWYRQLPEEGLKFMVYLQKENIIDESGMPKERFSAEFPKEGPSILRIQQVVRGDSAAYFCASSPELETGRHEQYFGPGTRLTVT.

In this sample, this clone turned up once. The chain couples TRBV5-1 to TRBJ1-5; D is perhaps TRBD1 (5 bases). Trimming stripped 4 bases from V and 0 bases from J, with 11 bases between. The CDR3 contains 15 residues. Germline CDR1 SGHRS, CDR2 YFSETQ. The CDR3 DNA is TGCGCCAGCAGCCCGGCAGGGAATAGCAATCAGCCCCAGCATTTT. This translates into CASSPAGNSNQPQHF.

The CDR3 nucleotides are TGTGCCAGCACGCGGGCCCCCTACAATGAGCAGTTCTTC. Encoded protein: CASTRAPYNEQFF. The chain couples TRBV5-6 to TRBJ2-1; a weak D match, TRBD2 (5 bases). With 6 bases removed from V and 2 bases from J, the gap between germline ends came to 9 bases. The CDR3 spans 13 residues. CDR1 is SGHDT and CDR2 is YYEEEE in the germline V gene. Full variable domain (remainder filled in from reference TRBV5-6 and TRBJ2-1): DAGVTQSPTHLIKTRGQQVTLRCSPKSGHDTVSWYQQALGQGPQFIFQYYEEEERQRGNFPDRFSGHQFPNYSSELNVNALLLGDSALYLCASTRAPYNEQFFGPGTRLTVL.

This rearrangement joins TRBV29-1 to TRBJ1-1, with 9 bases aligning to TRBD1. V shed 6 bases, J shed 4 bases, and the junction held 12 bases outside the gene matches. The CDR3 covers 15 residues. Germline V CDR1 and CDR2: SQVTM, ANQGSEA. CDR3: CSVLVLTGGLTEAFF. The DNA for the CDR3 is TGCAGCGTCCTCGTGCTAACAGGGGGCCTCACTGAAGCTTTCTTT.

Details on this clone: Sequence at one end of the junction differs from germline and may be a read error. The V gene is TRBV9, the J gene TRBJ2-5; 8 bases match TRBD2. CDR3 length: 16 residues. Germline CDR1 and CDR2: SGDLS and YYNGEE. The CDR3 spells CASSVESGSWQEAQYF. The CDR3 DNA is TGTGCCAGCAGCGTAGAAAGCGGGAGCTGGCAAGAGGCCCAGTACTTC.

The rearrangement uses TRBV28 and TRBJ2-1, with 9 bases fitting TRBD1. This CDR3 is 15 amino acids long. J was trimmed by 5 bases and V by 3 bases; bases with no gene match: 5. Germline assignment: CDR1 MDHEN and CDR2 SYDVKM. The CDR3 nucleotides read TGTGCCAGCAGTTTCGGGACAGGGTACCACAATGAGCAGTTCTTC. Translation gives CASSFGTGYHNEQFF.

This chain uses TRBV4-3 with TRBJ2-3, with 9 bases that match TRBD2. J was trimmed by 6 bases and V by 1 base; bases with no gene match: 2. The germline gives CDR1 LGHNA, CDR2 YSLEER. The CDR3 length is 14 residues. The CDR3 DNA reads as TGCGCCAGCAGCCAAGCGCTAGCGGGGGATACGCAGTATTTT. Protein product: CASSQALAGDTQYF.

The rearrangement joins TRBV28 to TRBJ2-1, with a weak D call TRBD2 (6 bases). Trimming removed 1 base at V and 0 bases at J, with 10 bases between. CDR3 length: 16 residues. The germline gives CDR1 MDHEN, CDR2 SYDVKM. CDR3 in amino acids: CASSLFPRGSYNEQFF. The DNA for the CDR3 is TGTGCCAGCAGTTTATTTCCGCGGGGCTCCTACAATGAGCAGTTCTTC.

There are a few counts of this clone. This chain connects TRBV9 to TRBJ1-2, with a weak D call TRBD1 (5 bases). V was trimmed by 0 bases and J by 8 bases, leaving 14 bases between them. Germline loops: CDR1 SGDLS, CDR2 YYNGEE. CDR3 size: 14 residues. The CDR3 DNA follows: TGTGCCAGCAGCGTAGCTCCAGGGCCTGTGGGCTACACCTTC. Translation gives CASSVAPGPVGYTF. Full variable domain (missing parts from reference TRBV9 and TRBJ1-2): DSGVTQTPKHLITATGQRVTLRCSPRSGDLSVYWYQQSLDQGLQFLIQYYNGEERAKGNILERFSAQQFPDLHSELNLSSLELGDSALYFCASSVAPGPVGYTFGSGTRLTVV.

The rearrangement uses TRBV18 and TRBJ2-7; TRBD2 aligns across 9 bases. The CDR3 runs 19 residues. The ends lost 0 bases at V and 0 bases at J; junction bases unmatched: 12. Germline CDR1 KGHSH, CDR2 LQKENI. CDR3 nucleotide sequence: TGTGCCAGCTCACCACCGACTCGGGGACTAGCCCAGAGCTCCTACGAGCAGTACTTC. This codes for CASSPPTRGLAQSSYEQYF.

CDR3 region: CASSLVGLAVQETQYF. The CDR3 nucleotides are TGTGCCAGCAGCTTAGTGGGACTAGCGGTCCAAGAGACCCAGTACTTC. The chain recombines TRBV7-2 with TRBJ2-5; 11 positions match TRBD2. This CDR3 is built from 16 residues. CDR1 and CDR2 from the germline V gene are SGHTA and FQGNSA. The V gene end was trimmed by 1 base and the J gene end by 1 base; junction bases not matched to a gene: 2.

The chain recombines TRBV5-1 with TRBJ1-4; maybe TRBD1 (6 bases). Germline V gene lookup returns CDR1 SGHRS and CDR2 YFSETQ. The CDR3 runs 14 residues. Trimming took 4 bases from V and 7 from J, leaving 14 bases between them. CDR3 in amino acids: CASSLRTDGEKLFF. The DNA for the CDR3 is TGCGCCAGCAGCCTAAGGACAGACGGTGAAAAACTGTTTTTT.

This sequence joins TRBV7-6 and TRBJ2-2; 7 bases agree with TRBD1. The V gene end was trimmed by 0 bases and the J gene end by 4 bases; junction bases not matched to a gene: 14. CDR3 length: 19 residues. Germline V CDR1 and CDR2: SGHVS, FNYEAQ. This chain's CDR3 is CASSLAGQGAGGITGELFF. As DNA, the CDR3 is TGTGCCAGCAGCTTAGCAGGTCAAGGGGCAGGGGGAATCACCGGGGAGCTGTTTTTT.